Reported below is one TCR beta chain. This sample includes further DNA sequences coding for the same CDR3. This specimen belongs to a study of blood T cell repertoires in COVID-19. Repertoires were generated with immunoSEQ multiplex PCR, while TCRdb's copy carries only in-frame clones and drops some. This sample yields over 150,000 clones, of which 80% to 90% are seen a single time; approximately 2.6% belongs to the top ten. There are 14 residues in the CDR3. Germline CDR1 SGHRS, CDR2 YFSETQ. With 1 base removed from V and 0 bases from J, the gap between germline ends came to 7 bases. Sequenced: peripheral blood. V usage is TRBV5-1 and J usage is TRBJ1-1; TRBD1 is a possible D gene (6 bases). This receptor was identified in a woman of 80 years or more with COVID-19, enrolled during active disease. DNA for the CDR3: TGCGCCAGCAGCTTGCGGACAGTGAACACTGAAGCTTTCTTT. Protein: CASSLRTVNTEAFF. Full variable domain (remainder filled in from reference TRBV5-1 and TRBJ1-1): KAGVTQTPRYLIKTRGQQVTLSCSPISGHRSVSWYQQTPGQGLQFLFEYFSETQRNKGNFPGRFSGRQFSNSRSEMNVSTLELGDSALYLCASSLRTVNTEAFFGQGTRLTVV.